These 5 T cell receptor beta chains were all obtained from the same sample, sequenced in a study of OX40 agonist ivuxolimab in advanced cancers. Only in-frame clones appear in the TCRdb table, and some are missing; sequencing was by immunoSEQ multiplex PCR. The repertoire holds tens of thousands of clones, just over 85% seen once, with under 3% in the top ten. Sequenced material: CD4+ or CD8+ T cells sorted from blood, taken in a trial of the OX40 agonist ivuxolimab. These receptor sequences come from an adult with an advanced solid tumor such as melanoma, head and neck, liver or kidney cancer.

DNA for the CDR3: TGTGCCAGCAGTTTATACAAGGACGAGCAGTACTTC. This translates into CASSLYKDEQYF. The chain carries TRBV28 and TRBJ2-7, with unresolved D. The length of the CDR3 is 12 residues. Trimming took off 1 base at V and 5 bases at J, with 6 bases between the two ends. The germline gives CDR1 MDHEN, CDR2 SYDVKM.

This chain joins TRBV2 and TRBJ2-3; 10 bases fit TRBD1. Germline CDR1 reads SNHLY; CDR2 reads FYNNEI. This CDR3 has 15 residues. V was pared by 7 bases and J by 3 bases, with 7 bases of the junction left unmatched. CDR3 sequence (DNA): TGTGCCAGCATTCCGGGACAGGGGTTAACAGATACGCAGTATTTT. Its protein product is CASIPGQGLTDTQYF.

The chain recombines TRBV7-3 with TRBJ2-1; D not resolved. The length of the CDR3 is 13 residues. Trimming shortened V by 5 bases and J by 5 bases, and 10 bases separated the two germline ends. Germline values: CDR1 SGHTA, CDR2 FQGTGA. The CDR3 region has the DNA TGTGCCAGCAGCCGTAGCAGCAACAATGAGCAGTTCTTC. Protein sequence: CASSRSSNNEQFF.

The chain uses TRBV7-2 and TRBJ2-1; 11 bases match TRBD1. The germline V gene encodes CDR1 SGHTA and CDR2 FQGNSA. After removal of 1 base from V and 6 bases from J, the junction contained 8 bases not matched to a gene. The CDR3 is made up of 17 amino acids. The chain's CDR3 is CASSLGGTGGVLNEQFF. In DNA, the CDR3 is TGTGCCAGCAGCTTAGGAGGGACAGGGGGGGTTCTCAATGAGCAGTTCTTC.

The chain combines TRBV28 with TRBJ2-1; D gene unclear. The CDR3 is 10 residues long. Germline V CDR1 and CDR2: MDHEN, SYDVKM. Trimming pared 4 bases from V and 10 bases from J, leaving 5 bases between. CDR3 nucleotide sequence: TGTGCCAGCAGTTCGAGGGAGCAGTTCTTC. Amino acid sequence: CASSSREQFF.